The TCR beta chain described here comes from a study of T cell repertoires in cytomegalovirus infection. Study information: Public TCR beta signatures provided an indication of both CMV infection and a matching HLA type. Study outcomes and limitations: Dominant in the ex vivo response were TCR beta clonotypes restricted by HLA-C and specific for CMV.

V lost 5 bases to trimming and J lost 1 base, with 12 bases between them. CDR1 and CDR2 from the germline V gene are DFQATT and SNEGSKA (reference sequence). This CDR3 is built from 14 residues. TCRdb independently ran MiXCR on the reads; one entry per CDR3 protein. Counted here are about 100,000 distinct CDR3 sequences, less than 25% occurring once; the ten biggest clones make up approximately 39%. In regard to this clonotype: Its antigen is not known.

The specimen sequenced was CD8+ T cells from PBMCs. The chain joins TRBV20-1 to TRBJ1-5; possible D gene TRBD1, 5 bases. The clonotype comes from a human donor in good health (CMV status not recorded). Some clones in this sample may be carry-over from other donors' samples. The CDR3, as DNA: TGCAGTGCTTGGGGGTTCCAGAGCAATCAGCCCCAGCATTTT. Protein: CSAWGFQSNQPQHF.